Listed below are T cell receptor beta chains from one sample, sequenced in a study of sequential checkpoint blockade in melanoma. Repertoires were generated with immunoSEQ multiplex PCR, while TCRdb's copy carries only in-frame clones and drops some. The sample lists around 19,000 clones, roughly four fifths occurring once. The material sequenced was CD8+ T cells sorted from blood (inferred from file names), taken from a patient given nivolumab and ipilimumab in sequence. These receptors all come from a human donor with melanoma. Both conserved end residues are part of each CDR3. D genes are given only for firm matches. Clone size is stated in some rows and not others, as once, few, many or a class when expanded.

v_call	j_call	clone_size	d_call	cdr3_nt	cdr3_aa
TRBV6-5	TRBJ2-7	-	-	TGTGCCAGCAGTTACTCCGACAGTAGCTCCTACGAGCAGTACTTC	CASSYSDSSSYEQYF
TRBV4-2	TRBJ1-1	-	-	TGTGCCAGCAGCTTGGCCCCGGAGACGAACACTGAAGCTTTCTTT	CASSLAPETNTEAFF
TRBV7-3	TRBJ1-2	-	TRBD1	TGTGCCAGCAGCTTCGGCGGGACAGGGGGCGATTTTTCTACTAACTATGGCTACACCTTC	CASSFGGTGGDFSTNYGYTF
TRBV13	TRBJ2-1	-	-	TGTGCCAGCAGCCTCTCATTCCGGGACACCAATGAGCAGTTCTTC	CASSLSFRDTNEQFF
TRBV7-9	TRBJ1-1	-	-	TGCGCCAGCAGCCTCTTGGGGGGGCGGAACACTGAAGCTTTCTTT	CASSLLGGRNTEAFF
TRBV10-1	TRBJ2-7	-	TRBD2	TGCGCCAGCAGTTCCTCCGGGCGACTAGCCAGGATCGAGCAGTACTTC	CASSSSGRLARIEQYF
TRBV28	TRBJ2-7	-	-	TGTGCCAGCAGTTTGAGCCCCTACGAGCAGTACTTC	CASSLSPYEQYF
TRBV7-9	TRBJ2-3	-	TRBD2	TGTGCCAGCACCGGGACTAGCGTTAGCACAGATACGCAGTATTTT	CASTGTSVSTDTQYF
TRBV6-7	TRBJ1-1	few	-	TGTGCCAGCCCAGGCGGTAGACAGCTGAACACTGAAGCTTTCTTT	CASPGGRQLNTEAFF
TRBV28	TRBJ2-2	-	TRBD1	TGTGCCAGCAGTTTGCTGTTAGGGACAGAGAACACCGGGGAGCTGTTTTTT	CASSLLLGTENTGELFF
TRBV28	TRBJ2-1	-	TRBD2	TGTGCCAGCAGTCGTAGCGGGGCAAATGAGCAGTTCTTC	CASSRSGANEQFF
TRBV4-3	TRBJ2-4	-	-	TGCGCCAGCAGCCAAGATCGGGCTAGCGTTGGGGGCATTCAGTACTTC	CASSQDRASVGGIQYF
TRBV28	TRBJ1-5	once	-	TGTGCCAGCAGTACCTCGGAGATTTGGAATCAGCCCCAGCATTTT	CASSTSEIWNQPQHF
TRBV5-5	TRBJ1-5	-	-	TGTGCCAGCAGCCCAGGACTGAGCAATCAGCCCCAGCATTTT	CASSPGLSNQPQHF
TRBV7-7	TRBJ2-7	-	-	TGTGCTAGCAGCTTAGCCATCGGCGGGGAGCAGTACTTC	CASSLAIGGEQYF
TRBV19	TRBJ1-3	-	TRBD1	TGTGCCAGTAGCCAGGGGGCTGGAAACACCATATATTTT	CASSQGAGNTIYF
TRBV4-3	TRBJ1-6	-	-	TGCGCCAGCAGCCAAGGAACAGTCAATAATTCACCCCTCCACTTT	CASSQGTVNNSPLHF
TRBV30	TRBJ2-4	-	-	TGTGCCTGGAGTGTAGGCAGGGCCCAAAACATTCAGTACTTC	CAWSVGRAQNIQYF
TRBV7-2	TRBJ1-1	once	-	TGTGCCAGCAGCTTAGATGTGGGGGCAAGCCGGGAAGCTTTCTTT	CASSLDVGASREAFF
TRBV10-3	TRBJ2-5	-	TRBD2	TGTGCCATCAGTGGTCAGACTAGCGGGGCCGGGCGAGGGACCCAGTACTTC	CAISGQTSGAGRGTQYF
TRBV7-9	TRBJ1-2	-	-	TGTGCCAGCAGGGCGGTCCATGGCTACACCTTC	CASRAVHGYTF
TRBV28	TRBJ2-7	-	-	TGTGCCAGCAGTCTAAGGGGCCGCTTAGGGTACGAGCAGTACTTC	CASSLRGRLGYEQYF
TRBV5-6	TRBJ2-1	-	-	TGTGCCAGCAGCTCCGATCCTGGGGGGAGCTCCTACAATGAGCAGTTCTTC	CASSSDPGGSSYNEQFF
TRBV9	TRBJ2-2	-	TRBD1	TGTGCCAGCAGCTTCGAGACAGGGGCGCCCGGGGAGCTGTTTTTT	CASSFETGAPGELFF
TRBV5-6	TRBJ2-5	-	-	TGTGCCAGCAGCTTGGACTTTCAAGAGACCCAGTACTTC	CASSLDFQETQYF
TRBV4-1	TRBJ1-2	-	TRBD1	TGCGCCAGCAGCCAAGAATATAGACAGGGGGCCTATGGCTACACCTTC	CASSQEYRQGAYGYTF
TRBV10-2	TRBJ1-5	-	-	TGCGCCAGCAGCGAAGAAATCCCGGGACAAGGCAATCAGCCCCAGCATTTT	CASSEEIPGQGNQPQHF
TRBV4-2	TRBJ1-2	-	TRBD1	TGTGCCAGCAGCCATAAGACAGGGGCTCTCCCTTTAGCTAACTATGGCTACACCTTC	CASSHKTGALPLANYGYTF
TRBV5-4	TRBJ1-2	-	TRBD1	TGTGCCAGCAGCTTATGGGACAGGGAAAATGGCTACACCTTC	CASSLWDRENGYTF
TRBV4-2	TRBJ2-5	-	-	TGTGCCAGCAGCCAAGCGGTAAGACTAGGCTTCGGAGAGACCCAGTACTTC	CASSQAVRLGFGETQYF
TRBV7-9	TRBJ2-5	-	-	TGTGCCAGCAGCTCCAGCCGACAGGCGGTAGAGACCCAGTACTTC	CASSSSRQAVETQYF
TRBV7-6	TRBJ1-5	-	TRBD1	TGTGCCAGCAGCCCCGGACAGGGTTACCAGCCCCAGCATTTT	CASSPGQGYQPQHF
TRBV19	TRBJ2-7	-	TRBD1	TGTGCCAGTAGTATAGCAGACAGGGGGAGTGAGCAGTACTTC	CASSIADRGSEQYF
TRBV13	TRBJ2-7	once	TRBD2	TGTGCCAGCAGCACCTCCCGGGGTAGCGGGGGCGACTACGAGCAGTACTTC	CASSTSRGSGGDYEQYF
TRBV5-8	TRBJ2-3	-	TRBD2	TGTGCCAGCAGCTCTCCTGGGGAGGGAGGTCCAGATACGCAGTATTTT	CASSSPGEGGPDTQYF
TRBV6-5	TRBJ1-1	few	-	TGTGCCAGCAGTTACCAGGGCGGGGGGCTCACTGAAGCTTTCTTT	CASSYQGGGLTEAFF
TRBV9	TRBJ2-7	-	-	TGTGCCAGCAGCGAGACAGACTTGCCCTACGAGCAGTACTTC	CASSETDLPYEQYF
TRBV29-1	TRBJ2-7	-	-	TGCAGCGTTGAAGTGGCGGACTACGAGCAGTACTTC	CSVEVADYEQYF
TRBV5-4	TRBJ2-2	-	-	TGTGCCAGCAGCTTGGACAGATACACCGGGGAGCTGTTTTTT	CASSLDRYTGELFF
TRBV9	TRBJ2-1	-	-	TGTGCCAGCAGCGTAGTCCGGAGTACTGAGCAGTTCTTC	CASSVVRSTEQFF
TRBV29-1	TRBJ2-1	-	TRBD2	TGCAGCGTTCGGACTAGCGGGGCATACAATGAGCAGTTCTTC	CSVRTSGAYNEQFF
TRBV5-4	TRBJ2-1	-	TRBD2	TGTGCCAGCAGCTTGGTAGCGGGGGGAAACAATGAGCAGTTCTTC	CASSLVAGGNNEQFF
TRBV9	TRBJ2-1	-	TRBD2	TGTGCCAGCAGCCAGCCAACTAGCGGGGAACCGACCGACTACAATGAGCAGTTCTTC	CASSQPTSGEPTDYNEQFF
TRBV19	TRBJ2-7	-	-	TGTGCCAGTAGTATCAGCGACACAGGCTTCTCCTACGAGCAGTACTTC	CASSISDTGFSYEQYF
TRBV2	TRBJ1-1	-	-	TGTGCCAGCGGGGAACAGGTCTGGGACACTGAAGCTTTCTTT	CASGEQVWDTEAFF
TRBV13	TRBJ1-2	few	TRBD1	TGTGCCAGCAGCCTCGGGACAGGGGATTATGGCTACACCTTC	CASSLGTGDYGYTF
TRBV28	TRBJ2-5	-	-	TGTGCCAGCAGTTCCGGGACCGAACACCATGAGGGGGAAGAGACCCAGTACTTC	CASSSGTEHHEGEETQYF
TRBV30	TRBJ2-7	few	-	TGTGCCTGCGATGACAGTAGCTCCTACGAGCAGTACTTC	CACDDSSSYEQYF
TRBV7-6	TRBJ2-7	-	TRBD1	TGTGCCAGCAGCTTAGAGAGGGGGCGCCGGTACGAGCAGTACTTC	CASSLERGRRYEQYF